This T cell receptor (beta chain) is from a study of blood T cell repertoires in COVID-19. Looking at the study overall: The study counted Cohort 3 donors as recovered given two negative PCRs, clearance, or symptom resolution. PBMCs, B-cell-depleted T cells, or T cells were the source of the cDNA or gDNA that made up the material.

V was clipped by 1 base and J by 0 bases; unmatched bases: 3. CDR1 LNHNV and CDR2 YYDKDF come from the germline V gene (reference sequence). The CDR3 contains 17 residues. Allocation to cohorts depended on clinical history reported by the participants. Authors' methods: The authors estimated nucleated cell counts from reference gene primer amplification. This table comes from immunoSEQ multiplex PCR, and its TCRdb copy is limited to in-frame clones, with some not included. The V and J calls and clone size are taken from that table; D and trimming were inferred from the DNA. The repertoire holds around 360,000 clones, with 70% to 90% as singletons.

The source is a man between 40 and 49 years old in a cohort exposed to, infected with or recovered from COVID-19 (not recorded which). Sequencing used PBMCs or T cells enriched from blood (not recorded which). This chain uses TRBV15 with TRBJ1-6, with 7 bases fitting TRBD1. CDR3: CATSRVGDSSYNSPLHF. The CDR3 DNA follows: TGTGCCACCAGCAGAGTGGGGGACAGCTCCTATAATTCACCCCTCCACTTT.